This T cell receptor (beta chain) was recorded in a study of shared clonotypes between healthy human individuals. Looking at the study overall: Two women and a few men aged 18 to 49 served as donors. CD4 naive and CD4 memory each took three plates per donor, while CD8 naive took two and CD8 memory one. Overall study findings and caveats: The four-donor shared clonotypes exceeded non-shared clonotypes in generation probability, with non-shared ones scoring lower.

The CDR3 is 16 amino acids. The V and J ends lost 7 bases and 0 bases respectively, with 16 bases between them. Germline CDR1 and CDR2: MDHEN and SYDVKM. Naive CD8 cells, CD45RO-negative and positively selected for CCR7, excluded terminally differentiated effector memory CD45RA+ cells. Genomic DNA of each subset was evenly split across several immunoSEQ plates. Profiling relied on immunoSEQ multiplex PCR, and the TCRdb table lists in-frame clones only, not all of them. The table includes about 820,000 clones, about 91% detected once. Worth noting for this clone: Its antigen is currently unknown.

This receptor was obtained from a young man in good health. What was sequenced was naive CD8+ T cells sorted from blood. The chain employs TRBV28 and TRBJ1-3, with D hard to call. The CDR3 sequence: CASTSYFADSGNTIYF. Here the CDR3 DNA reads TGTGCCAGCACCTCGTACTTCGCCGACTCTGGAAACACCATATATTTT.